These T cell receptor beta chains were read from a single sample in a study of identical twins. TCRdb redid the calling of the 5' RACE reads with MiXCR, one entry per CDR3 protein. Counted here are a few hundred thousand distinct CDR3 sequences, around 8.8% occurring once; the ten biggest clones make up approximately 3%. The same sample was also studied in work on yellow fever vaccine responses in identical twins.

The material sequenced was CD8+ T cells sorted from blood. These receptors originate from a woman aged 18-30 years in good health. CDR3s leave out the opening cysteine and the closing phenylalanine or tryptophan.

>TRBV7-9|TRBJ2-2
ASSPYALEDTGELF
>TRBV12-3/TRBV12-4|TRBJ2-7
ASSSLWPSVSYEQY
>TRBV6-1|TRBJ2-1
ASSLSGGRKNEQF
>TRBV4-3|TRBJ2-1
ASSQGLAINEQF
>TRBV11-1|TRBJ2-5
ASSPEGLAGVLVAETQY
>TRBV2|TRBJ2-7
ASCGGSYEQY
>TRBV29-1|TRBJ2-1
SVEWTSGLSYNEQF
>TRBV6-1|TRBJ2-1
ASSDRYNEQF
>TRBV7-3|TRBJ2-1
ASSPLAGGNNEQF
>TRBV5-1|TRBJ2-3
ASTDSADTQY
>TRBV6-1|TRBJ1-5
ASRQRPGQAEGPQH
>TRBV15|TRBJ2-2
ATSRESGSGELF
>TRBV27|TRBJ1-2
ASSFWTGDGYT
>TRBV18|TRBJ2-5
ASSMVAGQETQY
>TRBV4-3|TRBJ2-1
ASSQEGRSSYNEQF
>TRBV20-1|TRBJ2-1
SAKGTSDNEQF
>TRBV20-1|TRBJ2-1
SARPEDFRELTEQF
>TRBV6-1|TRBJ2-5
ASRLRLAGLPETQY
>TRBV13|TRBJ2-6
ASSLEADPGANVLT
>TRBV7-9|TRBJ2-6
ASSNRQGTGANVLT
>TRBV7-9|TRBJ1-6
ASSLAGGVLVLH
>TRBV7-2|TRBJ2-5
ASSATSYQETQY
>TRBV10-3|TRBJ2-7
AIRVWTSGSYEQY
>TRBV25-1|TRBJ1-4
ASSELPGQLF
>TRBV20-1|TRBJ2-1
SARTSGRAGYNEQF
>TRBV12-3/TRBV12-4|TRBJ2-1
ASSHDRGFSEQF
>TRBV3-1|TRBJ2-7
ASSHGTPISYEQY
>TRBV20-1|TRBJ2-7
SARVRTGLYEQY
>TRBV5-1|TRBJ2-1
ASSITSGGARIAF
>TRBV30|TRBJ1-1
AWSTVQYGNTEAF
>TRBV4-2|TRBJ2-7
ASSQEAPGAIYEQY
>TRBV9|TRBJ2-5
ASSVGGGLSGFEETQY
>TRBV10-3|TRBJ2-5
AISGDRAETQY
>TRBV20-1|TRBJ1-1
SARALWSGPTEAF
>TRBV7-9|TRBJ1-1
ASGGTARTEAF
>TRBV29-1|TRBJ2-2
SVDDVTHTGELF
>TRBV3-1|TRBJ2-2
ASSQDAMEVGIGELF
>TRBV11-2|TRBJ2-2
ASSILDLIGTGELF
>TRBV4-3|TRBJ2-3
ASSSSGRASTDTQY
>TRBV5-1|TRBJ2-1
ASRSSPAGLYNEQF
>TRBV7-6|TRBJ2-2
ASIQGAGLNTGELF
>TRBV5-5|TRBJ1-2
ASSFLTSYGYT
>TRBV20-1|TRBJ2-7
SARALAGDYEQY
>TRBV28|TRBJ2-7
ASSGGYRYEQY
>TRBV7-9|TRBJ2-3
ASSLPGGPADTQY
>TRBV2|TRBJ2-7
ASSEWGTGSYEQY
>TRBV15|TRBJ1-2
ATSRATQYGYT
>TRBV3-1|TRBJ2-1
ASSQEASGRARFNEQF